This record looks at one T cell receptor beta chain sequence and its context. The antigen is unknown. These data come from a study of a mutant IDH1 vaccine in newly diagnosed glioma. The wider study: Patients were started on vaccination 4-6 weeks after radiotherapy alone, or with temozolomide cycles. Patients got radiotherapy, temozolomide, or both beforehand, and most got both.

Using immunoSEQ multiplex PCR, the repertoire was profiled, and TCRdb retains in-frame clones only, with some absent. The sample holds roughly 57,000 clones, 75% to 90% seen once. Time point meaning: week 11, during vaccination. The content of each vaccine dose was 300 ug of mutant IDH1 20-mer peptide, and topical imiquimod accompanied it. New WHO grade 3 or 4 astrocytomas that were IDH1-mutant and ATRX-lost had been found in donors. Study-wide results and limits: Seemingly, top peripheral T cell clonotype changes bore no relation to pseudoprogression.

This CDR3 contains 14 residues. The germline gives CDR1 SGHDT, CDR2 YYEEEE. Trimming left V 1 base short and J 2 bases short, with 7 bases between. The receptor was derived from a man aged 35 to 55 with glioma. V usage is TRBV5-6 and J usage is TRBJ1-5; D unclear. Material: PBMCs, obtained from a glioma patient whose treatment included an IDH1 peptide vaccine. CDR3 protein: CASSLYGGNQPQHF. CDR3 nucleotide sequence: TGTGCCAGCAGCTTGTACGGAGGCAATCAGCCCCAGCATTTT. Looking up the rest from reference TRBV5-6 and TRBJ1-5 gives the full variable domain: DAGVTQSPTHLIKTRGQQVTLRCSPKSGHDTVSWYQQALGQGPQFIFQYYEEEERQRGNFPDRFSGHQFPNYSSELNVNALLLGDSALYLCASSLYGGNQPQHFGDGTRLSIL.